Below are 20 T cell receptor beta chains sequenced from a single sample in a study of identical twins. TCRdb itself ran the 5' RACE reads through MiXCR, one entry per CDR3 protein. Here the sample spans around 370,000 distinct CDR3 sequences, approximately 10% being singletons. Input material: naive T cells sorted from blood. These receptors all stem from a woman in her forties or fifties in good health.

The chain employs TRBV5-1 and TRBJ2-1; D possibly matches TRBD1 or TRBD2 (5 bases each). The V end lost 4 bases, the J end lost 10 bases, and 12 bases lay between the germline ends. Germline assignment: CDR1 SGHRS and CDR2 YFSETQ. CDR3 length equals 12 residues. Here the CDR3 DNA reads TGCGCCAGCAGCCCGGAGTGGGGGGAGCAGTTCTTC. Protein sequence: CASSPEWGEQFF.

This clonotype was found a few times. V is TRBV5-1 and J is TRBJ2-1; TRBD1 matches 7 bases. Germline V gene lookup returns CDR1 SGHRS and CDR2 YFSETQ. Losses at the gene ends were 0 bases for V and 4 bases for J; bases not matched to a gene: 7. This CDR3 has 16 residues. The DNA of the CDR3 is TGCGCCAGCAGCTTGGATGGGACAGTCGCATACAATGAGCAGTTCTTC. It translates to CASSLDGTVAYNEQFF.

This clonotype was found a few times. The V call is TRBV5-5, the J call TRBJ1-4; a possible D gene is TRBD1 (6 bases). CDR3 size: 13 residues. CDR1 SGHKS and CDR2 YYEKEE come from the germline V gene (reference sequence). The V end was cut by 3 bases, the J end by 8 bases, with 11 bases between. In DNA form, the CDR3 reads TGTGCCAGCAGCTACCAGGGGATGGAAAAACTGTTTTTT. Translated, it gives CASSYQGMEKLFF. The full variable domain, rest sourced from reference TRBV5-5 and TRBJ1-4, is DAGVTQSPTHLIKTRGQQVTLRCSPISGHKSVSWYQQVLGQGPQFIFQYYEKEERGRGNFPDRFSARQFPNYSSELNVNALLLGDSALYLCASSYQGMEKLFFGSGTQLSVL.

CDR3 in DNA: TGCGCCAGCAGTCCACATAGCAATCAGCCCCAGCATTTT. Protein: CASSPHSNQPQHF. The chain recombines TRBV5-1 with TRBJ1-5; D gene ambiguous. Germline CDR1 SGHRS, CDR2 YFSETQ. The CDR3 is made up of 13 amino acids. V lost 5 bases and J lost 0, with 6 bases in between.

This clonotype was observed many times. The V and J genes are TRBV6-5 and TRBJ2-1, with 10 nucleotides matching TRBD1. The CDR3 is 13 residues long. The germline gives CDR1 MNHEY, CDR2 SVGAGI. Trimming at V came to 5 bases and at J to 16 bases, leaving 11 bases not matched to a gene. The CDR3 reads CASSRGQGMPGFF. The CDR3, as DNA: TGTGCCAGCAGTAGGGGACAGGGGATGCCCGGATTCTTC.

This clonotype came up many times. The chain joins TRBV5-1 to TRBJ2-3; 8 nucleotides line up with TRBD2. The CDR3 sequence is 16 residues long. The V and J ends lost 4 bases and 1 base, in that order; junction bases with no gene match: 8. CDR1 and CDR2 from the germline V gene are SGHRS and YFSETQ. In nucleotides, the CDR3 is TGCGCCAGCAGCCCACTTACACTAGCGGGCACAGATACGCAGTATTTT. This sequence encodes CASSPLTLAGTDTQYF.

The gene calls are TRBV10-3 and TRBJ2-2, with 11 bases lining up with TRBD1. The CDR3 extends over 17 amino acids. V gave up 4 bases and J gave up 3 bases; unmatched junction bases: 7. Germline CDR1 reads ENHRY; CDR2 reads SYGVKD. The CDR3 DNA reads TGTGCCATCAGTGGGCACCCGGGACAGGGGGACACCGGGGAGCTGTTTTTT. This translates into CAISGHPGQGDTGELFF.

This clonotype was detected only a few times. V gene TRBV5-1 combines with J gene TRBJ2-5, with 11 positions matching TRBD1. V gave up 4 bases and J gave up 0 bases; unmatched junction bases: 8. CDR1 is SGHRS, CDR2 YFSETQ, per germline. The CDR3 totals 17 residues. The CDR3 bases are TGCGCCAGCAGCCGGGACAGGGGGTTTTCCGACCAAGAGACCCAGTACTTC. Translating gives CASSRDRGFSDQETQYF.

The V call is TRBV6-2 or TRBV6-3, the J call TRBJ2-1, with no clear D. This CDR3 comprises 12 residues. V was trimmed by 0 bases and J by 9 bases, leaving 6 bases between them. Per the germline V gene, CDR1 is MNHEY and CDR2 is SVGEGT. CDR3 sequence: CASSYSVAEQFF. The CDR3, as DNA: TGTGCCAGCAGTTACTCGGTTGCTGAGCAGTTCTTC.

The chain recombines TRBV19 with TRBJ1-4, with D possibly TRBD1 on 6 matching bases. Germline CDR1 is LNHDA and CDR2 is SQIVND (reference sequence). This CDR3 region has 14 residues. Trimming left V 6 bases short and J 2 bases short, with 10 bases between. CDR3 sequence: CASRPGQTNEKLFF. Here the CDR3 DNA reads TGTGCCAGTAGACCTGGACAGACTAATGAAAAACTGTTTTTT.

This chain uses TRBV13 with TRBJ1-5; the match to TRBD1 covers 8 bases. CDR1 PRHDT and CDR2 FYEKMQ come from the germline V gene (reference sequence). With V trimmed by 6 bases and J by 2 bases, 6 bases remained unmatched. The CDR3 sequence is 15 residues long. Here the CDR3 reads CASSQGARGNQPQHF. The CDR3 DNA is TGTGCCAGCAGTCAGGGGGCGCGGGGCAATCAGCCCCAGCATTTT.

A few counts support this clonotype. V and J are TRBV7-9 and TRBJ2-4, with TRBD1 identical over 8 bases. This CDR3 has 14 residues. Germline assignment: CDR1 SEHNR and CDR2 FQNEAQ (reference sequence). The junction had 4 bases not matched to a gene; V was cut back by 3 bases and J by 6 bases. The CDR3 sequence: CASSLDRVTNIQYF. The DNA of the CDR3 is TGTGCCAGCAGCTTGGACAGGGTCACAAACATTCAGTACTTC.

The chain recombines TRBV5-1 with TRBJ2-3; no firm D call. The germline V gene encodes CDR1 SGHRS and CDR2 YFSETQ. CDR3 length: 14 residues. V dropped 0 bases and J dropped 10 bases, with 15 bases sitting between them. The CDR3 region is CASSLGWADPAQYF. In DNA form, the CDR3 reads TGCGCCAGCAGCTTGGGATGGGCCGACCCGGCGCAGTATTTT.

This chain links TRBV12-3 or TRBV12-4 with TRBJ2-7; a possible D gene is TRBD1 (7 bases). This CDR3 region has 15 residues. V was trimmed by 6 bases and J by 2 bases, leaving 17 bases between them. CDR3 sequence reads: CASSPRGAGAYEQYF. The CDR3 coding sequence is TGTGCCAGCAGCCCCAGGGGGGCGGGTGCCTACGAGCAGTACTTC.

This clonotype was seen a handful of times. This sequence joins TRBV12-3 or TRBV12-4 and TRBJ1-1; no definite D call. V gave up 4 bases and J gave up 3 bases, with 18 bases separating them. The CDR3 covers 16 residues. CDR3 sequence: CASSSPRTNWDTEAFF. CDR3 in DNA: TGTGCCAGCAGTTCCCCACGGACGAATTGGGACACTGAAGCTTTCTTT.

The chain has TRBV6-1 and TRBJ2-3, with 8 positions matching TRBD2. Trimming took 2 bases from V and 1 from J; bases not matched to a gene: 14. The germline gives CDR1 MNHNS, CDR2 SASEGT. CDR3 size: 19 residues. The CDR3 here is CASSEIRLSATSGTDTQYF. The CDR3 DNA reads as TGTGCCAGCAGTGAAATTCGATTATCGGCGACTAGCGGCACAGATACGCAGTATTTT.

This clonotype was seen a handful of times. The chain uses TRBV5-1 and TRBJ2-1; D gene uncertain. CDR3 length: 16 amino acids. V was trimmed by 4 bases and J by 5 bases, leaving 19 bases between them. Per the germline V gene, CDR1 is SGHRS and CDR2 is YFSETQ. CDR3 DNA sequence: TGCGCCAGCAGCCCATTAAGCACTACCAGTAACAATGAGCAGTTCTTC. As protein: CASSPLSTTSNNEQFF.

The chain carries TRBV20-1 and TRBJ2-5; a weak D match, TRBD2 (6 bases). V lost 5 bases and J 3 bases, leaving 7 bases between the germline ends. Germline V CDR1 and CDR2: DFQATT, SNEGSKA (reference sequence). This CDR3 contains 11 residues. CDR3 sequence: CSAGGKETQYF. CDR3 DNA: TGCAGTGCTGGGGGGAAAGAGACCCAGTACTTC.

This clonotype was detected ten times or more. The gene calls are TRBV5-1 and TRBJ2-1, with 9 positions matching TRBD2. The CDR3 consists of 15 residues. With 0 bases clipped from V and 3 bases from J, the junction kept 1 base outside the gene matches. CDR1 is SGHRS, CDR2 YFSETQ, per germline. The CDR3 region has the DNA TGCGCCAGCAGCTTGGGACTAGCGGTCTACAATGAGCAGTTCTTC. As protein: CASSLGLAVYNEQFF.

This clonotype was detected only a few times. V is TRBV27 and J is TRBJ2-6; TRBD1 matches 9 bases. The germline gives CDR1 MNHEY, CDR2 SMNVEV (reference sequence). CDR3 length: 18 residues. V gave up 2 bases and J gave up 4 bases; unmatched junction bases: 9. This CDR3 reads CASSLRRDRAIGANVLTF. The DNA of the CDR3 is TGTGCCAGCAGTTTAAGGAGGGACAGGGCGATCGGGGCCAACGTCCTGACTTTC.